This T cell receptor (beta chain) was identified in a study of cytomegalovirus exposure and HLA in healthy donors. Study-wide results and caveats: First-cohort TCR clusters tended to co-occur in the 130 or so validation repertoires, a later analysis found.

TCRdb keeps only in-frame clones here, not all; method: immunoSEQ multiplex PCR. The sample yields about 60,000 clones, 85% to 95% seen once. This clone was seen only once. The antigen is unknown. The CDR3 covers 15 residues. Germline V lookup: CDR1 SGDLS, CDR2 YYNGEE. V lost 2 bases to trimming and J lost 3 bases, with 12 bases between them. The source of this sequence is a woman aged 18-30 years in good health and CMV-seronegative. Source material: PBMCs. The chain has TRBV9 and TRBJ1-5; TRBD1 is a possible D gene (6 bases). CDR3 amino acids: CASSVQGNFNQPQHF. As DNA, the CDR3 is TGTGCCAGCAGCGTTCAGGGGAATTTCAATCAGCCCCAGCATTTT.